This entry lists 4 T cell receptor beta chains sequenced from one sample in a study of T-cell reconstitution after alpha-beta-depleted transplantation in children. A library of TCRbeta sequences, prepared with unique molecular identifiers, was generated. MiXCR was run by TCRdb on the PCR reads, yielding one entry per CDR3 protein. Of about 500,000 distinct CDR3 sequences in the sample, roughly 33% are singletons; the top ten hold around 2.3%. Sample: PBMCs from the stem cell graft donor, taken from the stem cell graft. These TCRs come from a human donor who donated a stem cell graft to a child with aplastic anemia.

This clonotype appeared a few times. The rearrangement joins TRBV7-9 to TRBJ1-1; no clear D. This CDR3 has 13 residues. V lost 0 bases, J lost 3 bases, and 5 bases lay in between. The germline V gene encodes CDR1 SEHNR and CDR2 FQNEAQ (reference sequence). DNA of the CDR3: TGTGCCAGCAGCTTAGCGACGTACACTGAAGCTTTCTTT. Its translation: CASSLATYTEAFF.

This clonotype was counted only a few times. The V and J genes are TRBV29-1 and TRBJ2-1; 9 nucleotides agree with TRBD2. The germline V gene encodes CDR1 SQVTM and CDR2 ANQGSEA. This CDR3 comprises 15 residues. V shed 3 bases, J shed 7 bases, and the junction held 10 bases outside the gene matches. CDR3 DNA: TGCAGCGTTGAGAGGCGGGGGGGAGGGCAAAATGAGCAGTTCTTC. Its protein product is CSVERRGGGQNEQFF.

Concerning this clonotype: Germline is not matched at one junction end, which may reflect a read error. The V call is TRBV12-3 or TRBV12-4, the J call TRBJ2-7; 16 bases line up with TRBD2. This CDR3 has 13 residues. The CDR3 region is CASRGLAGGPGYF. Here the CDR3 DNA reads TGCGCCAGCAGGGGACTAGCGGGAGGGCCTGGGTACTTC.

The gene calls are TRBV20-1 and TRBJ2-3; weak D call: TRBD1 (6 bases). V gave up 6 bases and J gave up 2 bases, with 12 bases separating them. The CDR3 consists of 13 residues. Germline CDR1 reads DFQATT; CDR2 reads SNEGSKA (reference sequence). DNA for the CDR3: TGCAGTGCGCCGCAGGGGACCACAGATACGCAGTATTTT. This sequence encodes CSAPQGTTDTQYF.